The entry below describes one T cell receptor (beta chain). These data are taken from a study of blood T cell repertoires in COVID-19. Overall study: Sites across the United States, Italy and Spain contributed samples from acute and convalescent COVID-19. The cDNA or gDNA used as material had been derived from T cells, B-cell-depleted T cells, or PBMCs.

The assay was immunoSEQ multiplex PCR, and TCRdb's table has in-frame clones only and misses some. The sample has about 58,000 clones; 88% are singletons. From germline, CDR1 is LGHDT and CDR2 YNNKEL (reference sequence). The CDR3 length is 14 residues. Trimming at V came to 0 bases and at J to 15 bases, leaving 10 bases not matched to a gene. Sequencing was done on a sample of peripheral blood. The TCR originated in a woman in her 70s with active COVID-19. J is TRBJ2-1 and V is TRBV3-1 (or the pseudogene TRBV3-2), with 8 bases lining up with TRBD2. The CDR3 loop reads CASSQDGVGTRSFF. The CDR3 DNA sequence: TGTGCCAGCAGCCAAGATGGGGTAGGGACTAGATCGTTCTTC.